The 28 T cell receptor beta chains presented below share a single source sample, sequenced in a study of post-analysis software for immune sequencing data. Broader study findings: Patients had higher frequencies than controls of about five TRBV segments, including TRBV5-6, TRBV5-1 and TRBV20-1.

The library was made from cDNA and included unique molecular identifiers. TCRdb processed the PCR reads anew with MiXCR; each CDR3 protein has one entry. The table has under 900,000 distinct CDR3 sequences, about 53% seen once. Their cognate antigens are unknown. Sequenced material: blood. The source of these receptors is a girl aged 10 to 17 with multiple sclerosis.

This rearrangement joins TRBV7-9 to TRBJ1-4, with D tentatively TRBD1 (6 bases). The CDR3 covers 15 residues. V dropped 4 bases and J dropped 5 bases, with 14 bases sitting between them. Per the germline V gene, CDR1 is SEHNR and CDR2 is FQNEAQ (reference sequence). The CDR3, as DNA: TGTGCCAGCAGCTCCCGACAGGCGACAAATGAAAAACTGTTTTTT. Translation: CASSSRQATNEKLFF.

The rearrangement links TRBV12-3 or TRBV12-4 to TRBJ1-6, with D possibly being TRBD1 (6 bases). V dropped 7 bases and J dropped 5 bases, with 12 bases sitting between them. The CDR3 runs to 14 residues. This chain's CDR3 is CASTPGVDNSPLHF. The CDR3 DNA reads TGTGCCAGCACCCCAGGGGTGGATAATTCACCCCTCCACTTT.

The chain is built from TRBV5-6 and TRBJ1-4; D perhaps matches TRBD1 (6 bases). The CDR3 loop spans 15 amino acids. V was trimmed by 0 bases and J by 5 bases, leaving 11 bases between them. Germline loops: CDR1 SGHDT, CDR2 YYEEEE. DNA for the CDR3: TGTGCCAGCAGCTTGGTGGGCCAGGGGAATGAAAAACTGTTTTTT. Translation: CASSLVGQGNEKLFF.

This clonotype has a handful of counts. The V and J genes are TRBV6-5 and TRBJ2-5; 13 bases are shared with TRBD2. The CDR3 runs 15 residues. CDR1 MNHEY and CDR2 SVGAGI come from the germline V gene. The J segment lost 11 bases and the V segment lost 6 bases, leaving 12 bases of the junction unmatched. The CDR3 DNA follows: TGTGCCAGCAGCCAACTAGCGGGAGGGCCGGGGGAGCAGTACTTC. It translates to CASSQLAGGPGEQYF.

The chain joins TRBV20-1 to TRBJ2-1; TRBD2 agrees at 11 bases. Germline V gene sequence: CDR1 DFQATT, CDR2 SNEGSKA (reference sequence). The CDR3 loop spans 16 amino acids. Trimming removed 0 bases from V and 6 bases from J; junction bases left unmatched: 7. The CDR3 sequence is CSARDPTSGSPNEQFF. The CDR3 nucleotides are TGCAGTGCTAGAGACCCCACTAGCGGGAGTCCCAATGAGCAGTTCTTC.

This clonotype has only a few counts. The genes are TRBV5-1 and TRBJ2-5, with 8 bases identical to TRBD2. The V gene end was trimmed by 2 bases and the J gene end by 5 bases; junction bases not matched to a gene: 17. From germline, CDR1 is SGHRS and CDR2 YFSETQ. The CDR3 contains 18 residues. DNA for the CDR3: TGCGCCAGCAGCTTTCCCCGCGGGGTAGCGGGAAGGGGCGAGACCCAGTACTTC. It yields the protein CASSFPRGVAGRGETQYF.

There are a few counts of this clonotype. DNA for the CDR3: TGTGCCAGCATACCTTCCGGGACTAGGGTCCTCGAGCAGTACTTC. This sequence encodes CASIPSGTRVLEQYF. The V and J genes are TRBV28 and TRBJ2-5; 8 bases fit TRBD2. The DNA end is a closer match to TRBJ2-7, so the J assignment may be wrong. Germline V gives CDR1 MDHEN, CDR2 SYDVKM. The CDR3 is made up of 15 amino acids.

Remarks on this clonotype: Compared with germline, one end of the junction differs, possibly owing to a read error. This chain joins TRBV29-1 and TRBJ1-1; D is possibly TRBD1 (5 bases). Germline V lookup: CDR1 SQVTM, CDR2 ANQGSEA. This CDR3 has 12 residues. CDR3 loop: CSVEGRGSEAFF. The CDR3 DNA follows: TGCAGCGTTGAAGGGAGGGGATCTGAAGCTTTTTTT.

V and J are TRBV6-5 and TRBJ2-7; perhaps TRBD1 as D (5 bases). Trimming removed 6 bases at V and 3 bases at J, with 18 bases between. The CDR3 loop spans 15 amino acids. Germline V gives CDR1 MNHEY, CDR2 SVGAGI. The CDR3 spells CASRAAAQGVYEQYF. The CDR3 DNA sequence: TGTGCCAGCAGAGCTGCGGCTCAGGGTGTCTACGAGCAGTACTTC.

The gene calls are TRBV7-9 and TRBJ1-1; 7 bases map to TRBD1. Germline CDR1 SEHNR, CDR2 FQNEAQ (reference sequence). V lost 1 base and J lost 1; bases outside the gene matches: 9. The CDR3 is 17 amino acids. CDR3 sequence: CASSLEFSAGGNTEAFF. The DNA of the CDR3 is TGTGCCAGCAGCTTAGAATTCAGCGCAGGGGGGAACACTGAAGCTTTCTTT. Combining the CDR3 with reference TRBV7-9 and TRBJ1-1 gives the whole variable domain DTGVSQNPRHKITKRGQNVTFRCDPISEHNRLYWYRQTLGQGPEFLTYFQNEAQLEKSRLLSDRFSAERPKGSFSTLEIQRTEQGDSAMYLCASSLEFSAGGNTEAFFGQGTRLTVV.

This clonotype was picked up one time. The chain joins TRBV5-1 to TRBJ1-1; D gene uncertain. V was shortened by 0 bases and J by 2 bases, with 11 bases between the two germline ends. Germline V gene data show CDR1 as SGHRS and CDR2 as YFSETQ. The CDR3 loop spans 15 amino acids. The CDR3 reads CASSLAFRKNTEAFF. The CDR3 DNA sequence: TGCGCCAGCAGCTTGGCCTTCAGAAAAAACACTGAAGCTTTCTTT.

This clonotype turned up a few times. The chain links TRBV5-1 to TRBJ2-3; 12 bases agree with TRBD2. V was pared by 5 bases and J by 0 bases, with 7 bases of the junction left unmatched. The length of the CDR3 is 17 residues. Looked up from germline, CDR1 is SGHRS and CDR2 is YFSETQ. The CDR3 loop is CASSYGGTSGSTDTQYF. As DNA, the CDR3 is TGCGCCAGCAGTTATGGAGGGACTAGCGGGAGCACAGATACGCAGTATTTT.

The CDR3 loop reads CASSQDLDSYNEQYF. CDR3 sequence (DNA): TGCGCCAGCAGCCAAGATCTGGACTCCTACAACGAGCAGTACTTC. V and J are TRBV4-1 and TRBJ2-1; possible D gene TRBD2, 5 bases. The DNA matches TRBJ2-7 better at its end, which makes the J call doubtful. The CDR3 totals 15 residues. Germline-derived CDR1 and CDR2 are MGHRA and YSYEKL.

This clonotype showed up just a few times. This chain joins TRBV9 and TRBJ2-3; no reliable D call. This CDR3 spans 16 amino acids. The ends were cut back, 0 bases at V and 0 bases at J, with 11 bases in the middle. Germline V gene lookup returns CDR1 SGDLS and CDR2 YYNGEE. CDR3 sequence reads: CASSVATGISTDTQYF. The CDR3 nucleotides are TGTGCCAGCAGCGTAGCTACCGGCATCAGCACAGATACGCAGTATTTT.

This clonotype was seen a few times. The rearrangement joins TRBV4-1 to TRBJ1-1; 9 bases align to TRBD1. The CDR3 extends over 15 amino acids. J was trimmed by 4 bases and V by 0 bases; bases with no gene match: 3. Looked up from germline, CDR1 is MGHRA and CDR2 is YSYEKL. CDR3 DNA sequence: TGCGCCAGCAGCCAAGATCCGGACAGGGGCACTGAAGCTTTCTTT. It yields the protein CASSQDPDRGTEAFF.

This sequence joins TRBV20-1 and TRBJ1-2; a weak D match, TRBD1 (5 bases). The length of the CDR3 is 14 residues. Trimming took 4 bases from V and 3 from J, leaving 15 bases between them. CDR1 is DFQATT, CDR2 SNEGSKA, per germline (reference sequence). The CDR3 sequence is CSATLSGWDYGYTF. Written as DNA, the CDR3 is TGCAGTGCTACCCTTTCAGGGTGGGACTATGGCTACACCTTC.

The genes are TRBV9 and TRBJ1-2; TRBD1 matches 12 bases. Germline trimming cut 3 bases from V and 4 bases from J; bases unmatched to any gene: 7. Germline assignment: CDR1 SGDLS and CDR2 YYNGEE. This CDR3 spans 16 amino acids. The CDR3: CASSAGQGARGYGYTF. The CDR3, as DNA: TGTGCCAGCAGCGCGGGACAGGGGGCAAGGGGCTATGGCTACACCTTC.

The chain employs TRBV29-1 and TRBJ2-7; a weak D match, TRBD2 (6 bases). This CDR3 has 13 residues. Between the trimmed V and J ends, which lost 6 bases and 1 base, there was a span of 13 bases. Germline V gene sequence: CDR1 SQVTM, CDR2 ANQGSEA. This CDR3 reads CSVTGSFSYEQYF. CDR3 DNA sequence: TGCAGCGTGACCGGGAGTTTTTCCTACGAGCAGTACTTC.

This rearrangement joins TRBV11-2 to TRBJ2-1, with TRBD2 matching 8 bases. Trimming took 3 bases from V and 8 from J; bases not matched to a gene: 6. Germline assignment: CDR1 SGHAT and CDR2 FQNNGV. CDR3 length: 14 residues. The CDR3 spells CASSFRGRTDEQFF. The DNA for the CDR3 is TGTGCCAGCAGCTTTCGCGGGAGGACCGATGAGCAGTTCTTC.

This clonotype showed up just a few times. This chain joins TRBV6-5 and TRBJ1-4; no clear D gene. V was pared by 2 bases and J by 7 bases, with 14 bases between. Germline CDR1 and CDR2: MNHEY and SVGAGI. The CDR3 runs 15 residues. The CDR3 spells CASSYAGGRSEKLFF. The CDR3 bases are TGTGCCAGCAGTTACGCGGGAGGGAGGAGTGAAAAACTGTTTTTT.

This clonotype was counted only a few times. The chain recombines TRBV3-1 with TRBJ2-6; D possibly corresponds to TRBD1 (6 bases). V dropped 5 bases and J dropped 0 bases, with 14 bases sitting between them. Looked up from germline, CDR1 is LGHDT and CDR2 is YNNKEL (reference sequence). CDR3 size: 17 residues. The CDR3 reads CASSKQGFSSGANVLTF. The CDR3 nucleotides are TGTGCCAGCAGCAAACAGGGATTTTCCTCTGGGGCCAACGTCCTGACTTTC.

The V call is TRBV7-6, the J call TRBJ2-5; 7 bases fit TRBD1. Gene TRBJ2-7 matches the end of the DNA better, so the J call may be wrong. This CDR3 has 14 residues. Per germline, CDR1 SGHVS and CDR2 FNYEAQ. The CDR3 nucleotides read TGTGCCAGCAGCAACCGGGACAGAATCTACGAGCAGTACTTC. It yields the protein CASSNRDRIYEQYF.

The chain is built from TRBV7-2 and TRBJ2-4, with TRBD2 identical over 8 bases. The CDR3 consists of 16 residues. V shed 1 base, J shed 6 bases, and the junction held 8 bases outside the gene matches. Germline V CDR1 and CDR2: SGHTA, FQGNSA. In DNA, the CDR3 is TGTGCCAGCAGCTTAGGGGGACTAGTGCGGGGAAACATTCAGTACTTC. This translates into CASSLGGLVRGNIQYF. The full variable domain, with the rest looked up from reference TRBV7-2 and TRBJ2-4, is GAGVSQSPSNKVTEKGKDVELRCDPISGHTALYWYRQSLGQGLEFLIYFQGNSAPDKSGLPSDRFSAERTGGSVSTLTIQRTQQEDSAVYLCASSLGGLVRGNIQYFGAGTRLSVL.

The gene calls are TRBV20-1 and TRBJ2-1, with TRBD2 matching over 11 bases. Germline V CDR1 and CDR2: DFQATT, SNEGSKA (reference sequence). Unmatched junction bases numbered 27, after V lost 3 bases and J lost 5 bases. The length of the CDR3 is 22 residues. The CDR3 reads CSASLPGRGVASGGKPNNEQFF. CDR3 nucleotides: TGCAGTGCTAGTCTCCCGGGTAGAGGGGTGGCTAGCGGGGGGAAACCCAACAATGAGCAGTTCTTC.

J is TRBJ2-5 and V is TRBV7-9; 16 bases agree with TRBD2. The DNA matches TRBJ2-7 better at its end, which makes the J call doubtful. Germline V lookup: CDR1 SEHNR, CDR2 FQNEAQ (reference sequence). The CDR3 loop spans 19 amino acids. The CDR3 region is CASSVGLAGGLVDLYEQYF. CDR3 DNA: TGTGCCAGCAGCGTGGGACTAGCGGGAGGGCTCGTGGACCTCTACGAGCAGTACTTC.

The chain employs TRBV5-1 and TRBJ2-5; 8 nucleotides match TRBD1. Germline CDR1 is SGHRS and CDR2 is YFSETQ. The CDR3 covers 16 residues. V shed 4 bases and J 1 base; nucleotides not matched to a gene: 9. CDR3 region: CASSRKGQAIQETQYF. CDR3 DNA sequence: TGCGCCAGCAGCCGGAAGGGACAGGCCATCCAAGAGACCCAGTACTTC.

The chain links TRBV2 to TRBJ2-4; D not resolved. Per germline, CDR1 SNHLY and CDR2 FYNNEI. The V gene lost 3 bases and the J gene lost 1 base, with 13 bases spanning the gap. The CDR3 has 16 amino acids. The CDR3 DNA sequence: TGTGCCAGCAGTGACTACCGGGTTTTCGCCAAAAACATTCAGTACTTC. Its translation is CASSDYRVFAKNIQYF. Together with reference TRBV2 and TRBJ2-4, the CDR3 gives the full variable domain: EPEVTQTPSHQVTQMGQEVILRCVPISNHLYFYWYRQILGQKVEFLVSFYNNEISEKSEIFDDQFSVERPDGSNFTLKIRSTKLEDSAMYFCASSDYRVFAKNIQYFGAGTRLSVL.

The chain joins TRBV11-2 to TRBJ2-5, with 9 bases matching TRBD2. The end of the DNA fits TRBJ2-4 better, so the J call may be wrong. This CDR3 contains 21 residues. In germline, CDR1 is SGHAT, CDR2 FQNNGV. CDR3 sequence reads: CASRMAGGVREGSLAKNIQYF. The CDR3 DNA follows: TGTGCCAGCAGAATGGCCGGGGGGGTGCGGGAGGGCTCCTTAGCCAAAAACATTCAGTACTTC.